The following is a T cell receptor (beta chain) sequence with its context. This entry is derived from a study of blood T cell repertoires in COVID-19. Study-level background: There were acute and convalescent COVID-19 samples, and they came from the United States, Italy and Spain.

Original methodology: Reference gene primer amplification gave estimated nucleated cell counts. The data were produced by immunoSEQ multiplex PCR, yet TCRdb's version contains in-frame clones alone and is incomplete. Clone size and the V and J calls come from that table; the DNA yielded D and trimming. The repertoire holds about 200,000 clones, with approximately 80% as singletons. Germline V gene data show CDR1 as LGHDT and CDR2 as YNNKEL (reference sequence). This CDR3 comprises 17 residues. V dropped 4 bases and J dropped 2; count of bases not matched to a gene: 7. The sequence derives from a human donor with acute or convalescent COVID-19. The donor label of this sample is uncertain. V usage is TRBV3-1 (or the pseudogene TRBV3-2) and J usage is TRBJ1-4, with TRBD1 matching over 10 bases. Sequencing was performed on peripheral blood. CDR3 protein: CASSPRQGAITNEKLFF. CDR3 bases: TGTGCCAGCAGCCCGCGACAGGGGGCGATTACTAATGAAAAACTGTTTTTT.